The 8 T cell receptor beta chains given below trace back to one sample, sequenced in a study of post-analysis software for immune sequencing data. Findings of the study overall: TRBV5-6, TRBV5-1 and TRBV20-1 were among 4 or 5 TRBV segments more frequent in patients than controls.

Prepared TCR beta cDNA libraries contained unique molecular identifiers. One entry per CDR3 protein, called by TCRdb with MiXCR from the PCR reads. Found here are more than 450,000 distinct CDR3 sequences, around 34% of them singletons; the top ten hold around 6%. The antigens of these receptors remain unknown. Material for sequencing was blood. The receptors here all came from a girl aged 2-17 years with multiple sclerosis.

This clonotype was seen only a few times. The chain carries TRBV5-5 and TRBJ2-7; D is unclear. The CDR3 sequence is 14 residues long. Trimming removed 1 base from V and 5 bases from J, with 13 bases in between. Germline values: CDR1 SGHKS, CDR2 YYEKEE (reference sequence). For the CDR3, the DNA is TGTGCCAGCAGCTTGTCCAGTAGGACGGACGAGCAGTACTTC. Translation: CASSLSSRTDEQYF.

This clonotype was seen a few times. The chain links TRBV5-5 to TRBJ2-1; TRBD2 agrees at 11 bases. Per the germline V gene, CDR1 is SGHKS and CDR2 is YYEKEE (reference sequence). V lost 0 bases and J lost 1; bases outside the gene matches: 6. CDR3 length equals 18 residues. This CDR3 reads CASSLGLAGFLSYNEQFF. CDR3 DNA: TGTGCCAGCAGCTTGGGACTAGCGGGGTTCCTGTCCTACAATGAGCAGTTCTTC.

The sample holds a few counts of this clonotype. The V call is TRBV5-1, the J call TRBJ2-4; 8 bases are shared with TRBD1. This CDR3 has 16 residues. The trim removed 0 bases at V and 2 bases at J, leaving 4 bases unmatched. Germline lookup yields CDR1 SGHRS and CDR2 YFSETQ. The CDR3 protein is CASSLGQGISKNIQYF. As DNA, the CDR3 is TGCGCCAGCAGCTTGGGACAGGGGATATCCAAAAACATTCAGTACTTC.

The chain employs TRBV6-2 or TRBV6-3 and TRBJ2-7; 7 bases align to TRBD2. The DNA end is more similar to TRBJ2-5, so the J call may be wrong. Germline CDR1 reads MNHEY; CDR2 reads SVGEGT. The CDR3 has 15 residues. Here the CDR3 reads CASSPTSAARQTQYF. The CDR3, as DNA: TGTGCCAGCAGTCCAACTAGCGCGGCACGCCAGACCCAGTACTTC.

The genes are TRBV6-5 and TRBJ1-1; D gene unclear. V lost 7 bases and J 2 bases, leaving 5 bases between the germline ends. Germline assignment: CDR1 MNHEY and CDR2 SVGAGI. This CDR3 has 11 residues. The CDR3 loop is CASTGNTEAFF. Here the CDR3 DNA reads TGTGCCAGCACCGGCAACACTGAAGCTTTCTTT.

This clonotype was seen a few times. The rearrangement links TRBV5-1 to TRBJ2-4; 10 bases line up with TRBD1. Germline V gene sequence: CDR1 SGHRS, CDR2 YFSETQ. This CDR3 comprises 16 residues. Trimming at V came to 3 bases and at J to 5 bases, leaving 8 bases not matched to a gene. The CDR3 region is CASSSVRTGGENIQYF. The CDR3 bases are TGCGCCAGCAGCTCCGTCCGGACAGGGGGGGAAAACATTCAGTACTTC. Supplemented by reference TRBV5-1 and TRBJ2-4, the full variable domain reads KAGVTQTPRYLIKTRGQQVTLSCSPISGHRSVSWYQQTPGQGLQFLFEYFSETQRNKGNFPGRFSGRQFSNSRSEMNVSTLELGDSALYLCASSSVRTGGENIQYFGAGTRLSVL.

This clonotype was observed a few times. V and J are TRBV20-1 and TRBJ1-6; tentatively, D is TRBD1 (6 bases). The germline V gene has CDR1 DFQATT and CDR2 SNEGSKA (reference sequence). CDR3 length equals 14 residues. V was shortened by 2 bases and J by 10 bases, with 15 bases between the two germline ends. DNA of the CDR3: TGCAGTGCTAGACCCCAGGGGAACGGCTCACCCCTCCACTTT. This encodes CSARPQGNGSPLHF.

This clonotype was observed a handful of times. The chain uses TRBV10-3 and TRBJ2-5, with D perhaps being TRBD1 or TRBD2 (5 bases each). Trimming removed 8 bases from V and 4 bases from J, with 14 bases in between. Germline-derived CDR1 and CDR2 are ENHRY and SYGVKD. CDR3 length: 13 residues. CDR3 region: CAIGTPSPETQYF. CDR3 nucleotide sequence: TGTGCCATCGGGACCCCCTCCCCAGAGACCCAGTACTTC.